The clone carrying this TCR beta chain was seen more than once but under ten times. The treatment is: preoperative locoregional IRX-2 cytokine immunotherapy. Preoperative locoregional IRX-2 cytokine immunotherapy was tested in the phase Ib source study. Sequencing was performed with immunoSEQ multiplex PCR; in TCRdb, only in-frame clones are kept and a portion is missing. The sample carries 90,000 to 100,000 clones, about nine tenths recorded once. The record originates from a study of preoperative IRX-2 immunotherapy in early breast cancer. The sample consisted of tumor tissue, taken after IRX-2 immunotherapy. The TCR originated in a human donor with breast cancer.

CDR3 sequence: CASGLPGPSGYEQYF. CDR3 coding DNA: TGTGCTAGTGGTTTGCCTGGGCCATCAGGTTACGAGCAGTACTTC. The rearrangement uses TRBV12-5 and TRBJ2-7; D is uncertain. Trimming pared 2 bases from V and 4 bases from J, leaving 15 bases between. CDR3 length equals 15 residues. CDR1 and CDR2 from the germline V gene are LGHNT and FRNRAP.